This paragraph covers one TCR beta chain sequence. What it binds is unknown. This entry belongs to a study of shared clonotypes between healthy human individuals. Overall study: Participating donors consisted of two women and a few men aged 18 to 49. A donor's plate count was three for CD4 naive and three for CD4 memory; CD8 naive had two and CD8 memory one. Whole-study results and caveats: Incomplete sequencing of sorted subsets was indicated by rarefaction despite large depth.

CDR3 length equals 16 residues. Germline loops: CDR1 SGHAT, CDR2 FQNNGV. After removal of 5 bases from V and 6 bases from J, the junction contained 4 bases not matched to a gene. Those who donated, Caucasian adults without exception, all lived in Nashville, Tennessee. Only in-frame clones appear in the TCRdb table, and some are missing; sequencing was by immunoSEQ multiplex PCR. This table has hundreds of thousands of clones, approximately 74% appearing once. The chain joins TRBV11-2 to TRBJ2-1; 16 nucleotides line up with TRBD2. The sequenced material came from memory CD4+ T cells sorted from blood. Subset denoted: CD45RA-negative fraction. This clonotype was sampled from a woman aged 25 to 39 in good health. CDR3 DNA: TGTGCCAGCAGCCGGGGACTAGCGGGAGGGGGCAATGAGCAGTTCTTC. This gives the protein CASSRGLAGGGNEQFF. Using reference TRBV11-2 and TRBJ2-1 for the parts outside the CDR3, the full variable domain is EAGVAQSPRYKIIEKRQSVAFWCNPISGHATLYWYQQILGQGPKLLIQFQNNGVVDDSQLPKDRFSAERLKGVDSTLKIQPAKLEDSAVYLCASSRGLAGGGNEQFFGPGTRLTVL.